This T cell receptor beta chain was found in a study of Graves' ophthalmopathy and Graves' hyperthyroidism. The CDR3 extends over 12 amino acids. Germline lookup yields CDR1 SGHDT and CDR2 YYEEEE. Trimming shortened V by 4 bases and J by 7 bases, and 11 bases separated the two germline ends. RNA transcripts were the source from which TCR beta CDR3 regions were amplified. HTBI-primed RT-PCR formed the first round, and a multiplex PCR formed the second. TCRdb analysed the multiplex PCR reads with MiXCR anew, one entry per CDR3 protein. The repertoire holds 680,000 or so distinct CDR3 sequences, with around a fifth as singletons.

J is TRBJ1-1 and V is TRBV5-6, with D unresolved. This sequence originates from a woman between 18 and 29 years old with stable Graves' hyperthyroidism. Some clones in this sample may be carry-over from other donors' samples. The sequencing sample was made of peripheral blood. CDR3: CASSPSLGEAFF. The CDR3 DNA is TGTGCCAGCAGCCCTAGTCTCGGTGAAGCTTTCTTT.